Below are 21 T cell receptor beta chains sequenced from a single sample in a study of CD8 T cells in ankylosing spondylitis (dated by TCRdb to about 2017). Libraries were built with 5' RACE. The listed sequencing device is Illumina HiSeq 2500. In TCRdb, the public reads were trimmed at Q25 with fastp and aligned with MiXCR, with productive beta chains retained. Records with the same CDR3 protein are collapsed into one entry carrying the most frequent genes and DNA. The sample yields some 300,000 distinct CDR3 sequences; around 20% were counted once. Roughly 3.6% of the sample is held by the ten biggest clonotypes. Specimen: blood, either unsorted or a sorted T cell fraction (not recorded which). The receptors here all came from a female donor with ankylosing spondylitis or in good health (not recorded which).

CDR3 in DNA: TGCAGCGTTGTGGGGATTGGTCGTTATGGCTACACCTTC. The encoded protein is CSVVGIGRYGYTF. The chain uses TRBV29-1 and TRBJ1-2; no firm D call. Trimming removed 4 bases at V and 5 bases at J, with 14 bases between. Germline V CDR1 and CDR2: SQVTM, ANQGSEA. The CDR3 runs to 13 residues.

The chain combines TRBV18 with TRBJ1-2, with no clear D. Germline assignment: CDR1 KGHSH and CDR2 LQKENI. The CDR3 spans 15 residues. V lost 4 bases to trimming and J lost 3 bases, with 15 bases between them. The CDR3 DNA reads as TGTGCCAGCTCACGAGGGCAGGCCGCTTACTATGGCTACACCTTC. It encodes CASSRGQAAYYGYTF. The whole variable domain, remainder taken from reference TRBV18 and TRBJ1-2, is NAGVMQNPRHLVRRRGQEARLRCSPMKGHSHVYWYRQLPEEGLKFMVYLQKENIIDESGMPKERFSAEFPKEGPSILRIQQVVRGDSAAYFCASSRGQAAYYGYTFGSGTRLTVV.

For the CDR3, the DNA is TGTGCCAGCAGGCGAGCCGCGGGGAAGGAGCAGTTCTTC. This sequence encodes CASRRAAGKEQFF. This rearrangement joins TRBV6-1 to TRBJ2-1, with D perhaps matching TRBD2 (6 bases). The ends were cut back, 6 bases at V and 10 bases at J, with 16 bases in the middle. This CDR3 has 13 amino acids. Germline V lookup: CDR1 MNHNS, CDR2 SASEGT.

This clonotype has more than one count but fewer than ten. The chain employs TRBV12-3 or TRBV12-4 and TRBJ1-2; D not certain. The CDR3 runs to 12 residues. V was pared by 7 bases and J by 8 bases, with 14 bases between. The CDR3 loop is CASNGRIGGYTF. The DNA of the CDR3 is TGTGCCAGCAACGGTCGAATCGGGGGCTACACCTTC.

This clonotype turned up a few times. The chain is built from TRBV30 and TRBJ2-7; D uncertain. CDR1 GTSNPN and CDR2 SVGIG come from the germline V gene (reference sequence). CDR3 size: 11 residues. V was cut by 4 bases and J by 6 bases, with 10 bases left in between. For the CDR3, the DNA is TGTGCCTGGAAGAGCGTAGGCGAGCAGTACTTC. This codes for CAWKSVGEQYF. Full variable domain (rest looked up from reference TRBV30 and TRBJ2-7): SQTIHQWPATLVQPVGSPLSLECTVEGTSNPNLYWYRQAAGRGLQLLFYSVGIGQISSEVPQNLSASRPQDRQFILSSKKLLLSDSGFYLCAWKSVGEQYFGPGTRLTVT.

The rearrangement joins TRBV20-1 to TRBJ2-1; perhaps TRBD1 as D (5 bases). This CDR3 comprises 16 residues. Germline V gene lookup returns CDR1 DFQATT and CDR2 SNEGSKA (reference sequence). V was clipped by 3 bases and J by 0 bases, with 15 bases between them. The CDR3 loop reads CSASWGSESSYNEQFF. The DNA of the CDR3 is TGCAGTGCTAGTTGGGGCAGTGAGAGCTCCTACAATGAGCAGTTCTTC.

Here the CDR3 reads CASSQESSRGYTF. CDR3 bases: TGTGCCAGCAGCCAAGAGTCCTCTCGTGGCTACACCTTC. J is TRBJ1-2 and V is TRBV4-2, with D unresolved. Germline CDR1 reads LGHNA; CDR2 reads YNFKEQ. This CDR3 is 13 amino acids long. V was pared by 0 bases and J by 7 bases, with 9 bases between.

This clonotype was observed many times. The chain carries TRBV12-3 or TRBV12-4 and TRBJ2-5; D unclear. Between the trimmed V and J ends, which lost 1 base and 1 base, there was a span of 7 bases. CDR3 length: 14 residues. In DNA form, the CDR3 reads TGTGCCAGCAGTTTAGGCGGAACCCAAGAGACCCAGTACTTC. It encodes CASSLGGTQETQYF.

There are a few counts of this clonotype. This chain links TRBV10-3 with TRBJ2-5, with D possibly being TRBD1 (5 bases). V lost 7 bases, J lost 5 bases, and 14 bases lay in between. Germline CDR1 ENHRY, CDR2 SYGVKD. The CDR3 extends over 13 amino acids. CDR3 nucleotide sequence: TGTGCCATCACTAGGGGCGCAGGGGAGACCCAGTACTTC. It specifies CAITRGAGETQYF.

This clonotype was found a few times. The chain has TRBV25-1 and TRBJ1-1; weak D call: TRBD1 (6 bases). V was clipped by 5 bases and J by 6 bases, with 16 bases between them. This CDR3 spans 14 amino acids. Germline values: CDR1 MGHDK, CDR2 SYGVNS. The CDR3 sequence: CASSTLRDKPEAFF. In DNA, the CDR3 is TGTGCCAGCAGTACTCTCCGGGACAAACCTGAAGCTTTCTTT.

This clonotype was recorded a few times. This sequence joins TRBV19 and TRBJ2-1, with unresolved D. The CDR3 covers 13 residues. V lost 3 bases and J 8 bases, leaving 11 bases between the germline ends. Germline CDR1 reads LNHDA; CDR2 reads SQIVND (reference sequence). CDR3 protein: CASSIGRLDEQFF. The DNA of the CDR3 is TGTGCCAGTAGTATTGGTAGGTTGGATGAGCAGTTCTTC.

At least ten counts were recorded for this clonotype. This chain links TRBV5-1 with TRBJ2-2; D is perhaps TRBD1 (5 bases). The CDR3 is 15 residues long. Trimming pared 0 bases from V and 5 bases from J, leaving 11 bases between. Germline values: CDR1 SGHRS, CDR2 YFSETQ. The CDR3 DNA reads as TGCGCCAGCAGCTTGGCCCAGGGCGGTACCGGGGAGCTGTTTTTT. Its protein product is CASSLAQGGTGELFF.

This clonotype was counted only a few times. The rearrangement uses TRBV7-6 and TRBJ2-7; maybe TRBD1 (5 bases). In germline, CDR1 is SGHVS, CDR2 FNYEAQ. The length of the CDR3 is 14 residues. The V end was cut by 2 bases, the J end by 6 bases, with 14 bases between. CDR3 coding DNA: TGTGCCAGCAGCTTAACACGCAGGGAAGGCGAGCAGTACTTC. Its protein is CASSLTRREGEQYF.

There are a few counts of this clonotype. The V gene is TRBV7-2, the J gene TRBJ2-3, with D uncertain. The V gene lost 2 bases and the J gene lost 9 bases, with 15 bases spanning the gap. Per the germline V gene, CDR1 is SGHTA and CDR2 is FQGNSA. This CDR3 has 14 amino acids. CDR3: CASSLTYKVHTQYF. The CDR3 DNA reads as TGTGCCAGCAGCTTAACCTACAAAGTCCACACGCAGTATTTT.

This clonotype came up a few times. Here the CDR3 DNA reads TGTGCCAGCAGCCCGAGCGGAACGGGGCAGCCCCAGCATTTT. As protein: CASSPSGTGQPQHF. The chain uses TRBV12-3 or TRBV12-4 and TRBJ1-5, with unresolved D. The CDR3 sequence is 14 residues long. Between the trimmed V and J ends, which lost 6 bases and 7 bases, there was a span of 16 bases.

The rearrangement uses TRBV29-1 and TRBJ1-1; D unclear. The V end lost 7 bases, the J end lost 6 bases, and 3 bases lay between the germline ends. The CDR3 spans 8 residues. Germline assignment: CDR1 SQVTM and CDR2 ANQGSEA. CDR3 protein: CSAPEAFF. CDR3 coding DNA: TGCAGCGCCCCTGAAGCTTTCTTT.

This clonotype was seen at least ten times. The chain recombines TRBV5-1 with TRBJ1-1, with D maybe TRBD1 (6 bases). V shed 3 bases and J shed 11 bases, with 17 bases lying between them. Per germline, CDR1 SGHRS and CDR2 YFSETQ. The CDR3 is 13 residues long. CDR3 residues: CASSSAGDKRAFF. The CDR3 DNA follows: TGCGCCAGCAGCTCCGCTGGGGACAAACGGGCTTTCTTT.

This clonotype was detected ten times or more. The V and J genes are TRBV6-1 and TRBJ2-1, with a possible D match to TRBD2 (5 bases). Trimming removed 6 bases at V and 7 bases at J, with 19 bases between. Germline V gene sequence: CDR1 MNHNS, CDR2 SASEGT. The CDR3 has 15 residues. CDR3 loop: CASSPLGEGVNEQFF. The CDR3 coding sequence is TGTGCCAGCAGCCCCCTTGGAGAGGGAGTGAATGAGCAGTTCTTC.

This clonotype was seen at least ten times. The chain couples TRBV6-5 to TRBJ2-1; D call uncertain. The germline CDR1 and CDR2 sequences are MNHEY and SVGAGI. CDR3 size: 16 residues. Trimming removed 2 bases at V and 9 bases at J, with 20 bases between. The CDR3: CASSYGASIDASEQFF. The CDR3 DNA is TGTGCCAGCAGTTACGGAGCGAGCATTGACGCTAGTGAGCAGTTCTTC.

This sequence joins TRBV4-1 and TRBJ2-1; D not resolved. V was cut by 2 bases and J by 0 bases, with 14 bases left in between. The CDR3 is made up of 17 amino acids. The germline V gene has CDR1 MGHRA and CDR2 YSYEKL. CDR3 protein: CASSQTPGRSSYNEQFF. In DNA, the CDR3 is TGCGCCAGCAGCCAAACACCAGGCCGAAGCTCCTACAATGAGCAGTTCTTC.

This clonotype has just a few counts. The J gene is TRBJ2-3, the V gene TRBV7-2; the match to TRBD2 covers 7 bases. The CDR3 is made up of 16 amino acids. In germline, CDR1 is SGHTA, CDR2 FQGNSA. V dropped 2 bases and J dropped 4; count of bases not matched to a gene: 9. This chain's CDR3 is CASSLPGLLASDTQYF. The DNA for the CDR3 is TGTGCCAGCAGCTTACCGGGACTATTGGCATCAGATACGCAGTATTTT.